Included here is one TCR beta chain sequence, with context. As for time point: blood 2 weeks post-SBRT. Regarding treatment: 15 Gy SBRT to primary tumor, nephrectomy 4 weeks later. Radiation-treated patients gave blood at baseline, week 2 and week 4. The data were obtained in a study of radiation and T cells in renal cell carcinoma. As for the study in general: Nephrectomy followed 15 Gy stereotactic body radiation by 4 weeks.

Trimming stripped 5 bases from V and 2 bases from J, with 11 bases between. The CDR3 extends over 14 amino acids. Germline CDR1 and CDR2: SEHNR and FQNEAQ (reference sequence). Only in-frame clones appear in the TCRdb table, and some are missing; sequencing was by immunoSEQ multiplex PCR. The repertoire holds around 130,000 clones, with 88% as singletons. This clonotype was sampled from a woman in her sixties or seventies with renal cell carcinoma. The sequencing here drew on blood, taken from a patient whose treatment included radiotherapy and nephrectomy. The genes are TRBV7-9 and TRBJ2-3, with no clear D. The CDR3 reads CASSQTRPTDTQYF. DNA for the CDR3: TGTGCCAGCAGCCAAACCAGGCCCACAGATACGCAGTATTTT.